The 29 T cell receptor beta chains below all came from one sample that was sequenced in a study of blood T cell repertoires in COVID-19. Repertoires were generated with immunoSEQ multiplex PCR, while TCRdb's copy carries only in-frame clones and drops some. The table includes about 67,000 clones, 85% to 90% detected once. The specimen was peripheral blood. These receptor sequences come from a man aged 50 to 60 with active COVID-19.

The J gene is TRBJ1-5, the V gene TRBV11-1; 7 nucleotides align to TRBD1. J gave up 6 bases and V 6 bases, and 5 bases lay outside the gene matches. Per germline, CDR1 SGHAT and CDR2 FQDESV (reference sequence). The CDR3 loop spans 13 amino acids. CDR3 coding DNA: TGTGCCAGCAGACCGACAGGGTGTCAGCCCCAGCATTTT. Translating it yields CASRPTGCQPQHF.

The V gene is TRBV12-3 or TRBV12-4, the J gene TRBJ1-5; D might be TRBD1 (6 bases). Between the trimmed V and J ends, which lost 3 bases and 7 bases, there was a span of 10 bases. The CDR3 has 13 amino acids. CDR3 in DNA: TGTGCCAGCAGTTTGGACAGAGGGCAGCCCCAGCATTTT. This codes for CASSLDRGQPQHF.

V is TRBV18 and J is TRBJ2-3; 8 bases are a match to TRBD2. The CDR3 totals 15 residues. V shed 4 bases and J 3 bases; nucleotides not matched to a gene: 6. Germline loops: CDR1 KGHSH, CDR2 LQKENI. The CDR3: CASSLLGTRTDTQYF. CDR3 nucleotides: TGTGCCAGCTCACTCCTCGGGACTAGAACAGATACGCAGTATTTT.

The chain combines TRBV3-1 (or the pseudogene TRBV3-2) with TRBJ2-7; TRBD1 might be the D (7 bases). The CDR3 runs 14 residues. Germline loops: CDR1 LGHDT, CDR2 YNNKEL (reference sequence). The V gene lost 5 bases and the J gene lost 3 bases, with 14 bases spanning the gap. This CDR3 is CASSVGGGNYEQYF. The DNA of the CDR3 is TGTGCCAGCAGCGTAGGGGGCGGGAACTACGAGCAGTACTTC.

This chain connects TRBV5-6 to TRBJ2-1, with D unresolved. Trimming left V 4 bases short and J 1 base short, with 12 bases between. Germline V gene data show CDR1 as SGHDT and CDR2 as YYEEEE. The CDR3 loop spans 15 amino acids. The CDR3 sequence is CASSPVDKSYNEQFF. CDR3 nucleotides: TGTGCCAGCAGCCCAGTAGACAAATCCTACAATGAGCAGTTCTTC.

The chain carries TRBV5-1 and TRBJ2-7; TRBD2 aligns across 12 bases. J was trimmed by 4 bases and V by 5 bases; bases with no gene match: 7. CDR1 is SGHRS, CDR2 YFSETQ, per germline. The CDR3 has 15 residues. The CDR3 sequence: CASRLAGGPQYEQYF. As DNA, the CDR3 is TGCGCCAGCAGGCTAGCGGGAGGGCCGCAATACGAGCAGTACTTC.

The CDR3 sequence: CASSFGLAETQYF. The CDR3 DNA reads TGTGCCAGCAGTTTTGGACTAGCCGAGACCCAGTACTTC. The V and J genes are TRBV6-5 and TRBJ2-5; 8 nucleotides match TRBD2. This CDR3 spans 13 amino acids. Per the germline V gene, CDR1 is MNHEY and CDR2 is SVGAGI. Losses at the gene ends were 4 bases for V and 5 bases for J; bases not matched to a gene: 3.

The chain combines TRBV28 with TRBJ1-2, with 9 bases aligning to TRBD1. Trimming at V came to 9 bases and at J to 1 base, leaving 3 bases not matched to a gene. Germline CDR1 reads MDHEN; CDR2 reads SYDVKM. The CDR3 length is 13 residues. The chain's CDR3 is CARNRGHNYGYTF. The CDR3 DNA is TGTGCCAGAAACAGGGGGCATAACTATGGCTACACCTTC.

The rearrangement joins TRBV6-2 or TRBV6-3 to TRBJ2-1; TRBD1 matches 9 bases. The CDR3 loop spans 17 amino acids. V lost 4 bases to trimming and J lost 10 bases; unmatched junction nucleotides: 17. The germline CDR1 and CDR2 sequences are MNHEY and SVGEGT. CDR3 region: CASSFPTYDYRGQEQFF. DNA of the CDR3: TGTGCCAGCAGTTTTCCTACCTACGACTACAGGGGGCAAGAGCAGTTCTTC.

In its sample, this clone was seen once. The chain is built from TRBV6-6 and TRBJ1-5, with 11 bases identical to TRBD1. The germline CDR1 and CDR2 sequences are MNHNY and SVGAGI (reference sequence). CDR3 size: 14 residues. Unmatched junction bases numbered 3, after V lost 7 bases and J lost 4 bases. CDR3 nucleotides: TGTGCCAGCACCGGGACAGGGGGAAATCAGCCCCAGCATTTT. Translation gives CASTGTGGNQPQHF.

This clone was detected only once. The rearrangement joins TRBV29-1 to TRBJ2-3, with a possible D match to TRBD2 (6 bases). V lost 4 bases and J lost 0, with 8 bases in between. The CDR3 loop spans 13 amino acids. The germline V gene has CDR1 SQVTM and CDR2 ANQGSEA. The CDR3 DNA reads as TGCAGCGTTGGAGGGAGGAGCACAGATACGCAGTATTTT. Its translation: CSVGGRSTDTQYF.

This clone was observed a single time. V is TRBV18 and J is TRBJ1-1; no clear D. The length of the CDR3 is 13 residues. V gave up 2 bases and J gave up 3 bases, with 7 bases separating them. Per germline, CDR1 KGHSH and CDR2 LQKENI. This CDR3 is CASSPSLDTEAFF. CDR3 nucleotides: TGTGCCAGCTCACCAAGCCTTGACACTGAAGCTTTCTTT.

V usage is TRBV3-1 (or the pseudogene TRBV3-2) and J usage is TRBJ2-1; weak D call: TRBD1 (5 bases). The CDR3 spans 13 residues. Trimming left V 3 bases short and J 6 bases short, with 9 bases between. Looked up from germline, CDR1 is LGHDT and CDR2 is YNNKEL (reference sequence). Here the CDR3 reads CASSHQGVNEQFF. For the CDR3, the DNA is TGTGCCAGCAGCCACCAGGGTGTCAATGAGCAGTTCTTC.

The chain uses TRBV9 and TRBJ2-7; weak D call: TRBD2 (6 bases). This CDR3 comprises 14 residues. V lost 0 bases and J 6 bases, leaving 13 bases between the germline ends. The V gene's germline CDR1 is SGDLS and CDR2 YYNGEE. CDR3 nucleotides: TGTGCCAGCAGCGTAGCGGAGGGTTTCCGCGAGCAGTACTTC. Translation: CASSVAEGFREQYF. The variable domain in full, completed from reference TRBV9 and TRBJ2-7, reads DSGVTQTPKHLITATGQRVTLRCSPRSGDLSVYWYQQSLDQGLQFLIQYYNGEERAKGNILERFSAQQFPDLHSELNLSSLELGDSALYFCASSVAEGFREQYFGPGTRLTVT.

The chain has TRBV6-2 or TRBV6-3 and TRBJ2-6; no reliable D call. CDR1 is MNHEY and CDR2 is SVGEGT in the germline V gene. V gave up 0 bases and J gave up 0 bases, with 12 bases separating them. This CDR3 contains 18 residues. The CDR3 sequence is CASSYSTFSGSGANVLTF. The CDR3 bases are TGTGCCAGCAGTTACTCGACTTTTTCGGGCTCTGGGGCCAACGTCCTGACTTTC.

This rearrangement joins TRBV19 to TRBJ1-1; D unclear. CDR3 length: 13 amino acids. CDR1 LNHDA and CDR2 SQIVND come from the germline V gene (reference sequence). V was clipped by 5 bases and J by 1 base, with 8 bases between them. CDR3 amino acids: CASSAQPNTEAFF. The CDR3 DNA reads as TGTGCCAGTAGTGCACAGCCGAACACTGAAGCTTTCTTT.

This clone was seen a single time. This chain connects TRBV5-4 to TRBJ2-5; D perhaps matches TRBD2 (5 bases). CDR1 is SGHNT, CDR2 YYREEE, per germline (reference sequence). V shed 4 bases and J shed 1 base, with 17 bases lying between them. This CDR3 region has 16 residues. CDR3 residues: CASSREGGRPQETQYF. CDR3 nucleotide sequence: TGTGCCAGCAGCCGCGAAGGAGGCCGCCCCCAAGAGACCCAGTACTTC.

This clone is deemed medium-sized. V usage is TRBV27 and J usage is TRBJ2-1, with 11 bases identical to TRBD2. Germline CDR1 MNHEY, CDR2 SMNVEV (reference sequence). CDR3 length: 15 residues. Trimming cost V 5 bases and J 2 bases; bases outside gene matches: 2. The CDR3 reads CASSELAGAYNEQFF. The CDR3, as DNA: TGTGCCAGCAGTGAACTAGCGGGAGCCTACAATGAGCAGTTCTTC.

V gene TRBV3-1 (or the pseudogene TRBV3-2) combines with J gene TRBJ2-3, with 8 bases matching TRBD2. V shed 4 bases and J 1 base; nucleotides not matched to a gene: 10. The CDR3 runs to 17 residues. Per the germline V gene, CDR1 is LGHDT and CDR2 is YNNKEL (reference sequence). As DNA, the CDR3 is TGTGCCAGCAGCCGCCGAGCGGGAGTGATCGGCACAGATACGCAGTATTTT. Amino acids: CASSRRAGVIGTDTQYF.

In its sample, this clone was seen once. The chain uses TRBV11-2 and TRBJ1-2, with TRBD1 as a possible D gene (5 bases). The CDR3 is 15 residues long. Trimming removed 5 bases from V and 3 bases from J, with 16 bases in between. Germline V gene lookup returns CDR1 SGHAT and CDR2 FQNNGV. The DNA for the CDR3 is TGTGCCAGCAGCCTATATATAGACAGCTACTATGGCTACACCTTC. Residues: CASSLYIDSYYGYTF.

This rearrangement joins TRBV5-1 to TRBJ2-3, with a weak D call TRBD2 (6 bases). V gave up 4 bases and J gave up 2 bases, with 17 bases separating them. Per the germline V gene, CDR1 is SGHRS and CDR2 is YFSETQ. The CDR3 spans 16 residues. CDR3 DNA: TGCGCCAGCAGCCCCTCAGGGACTTCATCCACAGATACGCAGTATTTT. Protein sequence: CASSPSGTSSTDTQYF. Together with reference TRBV5-1 and TRBJ2-3, the CDR3 gives the full variable domain: KAGVTQTPRYLIKTRGQQVTLSCSPISGHRSVSWYQQTPGQGLQFLFEYFSETQRNKGNFPGRFSGRQFSNSRSEMNVSTLELGDSALYLCASSPSGTSSTDTQYFGPGTRLTVL.

The chain couples TRBV4-1 to TRBJ1-6, with no clear D. This CDR3 has 13 amino acids. V was clipped by 0 bases and J by 12 bases, with 9 bases between them. Germline V gene sequence: CDR1 MGHRA, CDR2 YSYEKL. Here the CDR3 reads CASSQDFGIPLHF. CDR3 nucleotides: TGCGCCAGCAGCCAAGATTTCGGGATACCCCTCCACTTT.

The V and J genes are TRBV11-2 and TRBJ2-1, with 12 bases fitting TRBD2. CDR3 length: 16 amino acids. Germline V gene data show CDR1 as SGHAT and CDR2 as FQNNGV. V was pared by 5 bases and J by 6 bases, with 8 bases of the junction left unmatched. The CDR3 loop reads CASSPTRLAGVNEQFF. In DNA form, the CDR3 reads TGTGCCAGCAGCCCTACCAGACTAGCGGGAGTCAATGAGCAGTTCTTC.

The chain employs TRBV4-2 and TRBJ2-7, with D tentatively TRBD1 (6 bases). This CDR3 has 16 amino acids. The ends were cut back, 0 bases at V and 0 bases at J, with 12 bases in the middle. Germline lookup yields CDR1 LGHNA and CDR2 YNFKEQ. CDR3 amino acids: CASSQDRQESSYEQYF. The CDR3 nucleotides read TGTGCCAGCAGCCAAGACCGACAGGAAAGCTCCTACGAGCAGTACTTC.

This rearrangement joins TRBV24-1 to TRBJ2-2; D possibly corresponds to TRBD1 (5 bases). The V end was cut by 4 bases, the J end by 6 bases, with 17 bases between. The CDR3 loop spans 16 amino acids. Looked up from germline, CDR1 is KGHDR and CDR2 is SFDVKD. CDR3 amino acids: CATSDPRKGAAGELFF. For the CDR3, the DNA is TGTGCCACCAGTGACCCCCGTAAAGGGGCCGCCGGGGAGCTGTTTTTT.

V is TRBV27 and J is TRBJ2-3, with 13 bases that match TRBD2. Germline lookup yields CDR1 MNHEY and CDR2 SMNVEV (reference sequence). V lost 5 bases and J lost 4; bases outside the gene matches: 9. The CDR3 sequence is 17 residues long. The CDR3 loop is CASSKRTSGRWADTQYF. CDR3 nucleotide sequence: TGTGCCAGCAGTAAACGGACTAGCGGGAGATGGGCAGATACGCAGTATTTT.

The V and J genes are TRBV19 and TRBJ2-3, with D possibly TRBD2 on 6 matching bases. V was clipped by 3 bases and J by 5 bases, with 12 bases between them. The CDR3 is made up of 14 amino acids. CDR1 LNHDA and CDR2 SQIVND come from the germline V gene (reference sequence). DNA of the CDR3: TGTGCCAGTAGTATGACTAGGAGTAGAGATACGCAGTATTTT. Translated: CASSMTRSRDTQYF.

The chain joins TRBV7-6 to TRBJ2-1, with D unclear. The V end was cut by 2 bases, the J end by 0 bases, with 8 bases between. The germline gives CDR1 SGHVS, CDR2 FNYEAQ. CDR3 size: 15 residues. Here the CDR3 reads CASSLLDSSYNEQFF. The CDR3, as DNA: TGTGCCAGCAGCTTATTAGATAGCTCCTACAATGAGCAGTTCTTC.

The J gene is TRBJ2-1, the V gene TRBV10-3, with 7 bases that match TRBD1. The V and J ends lost 0 bases and 3 bases, in that order; junction bases with no gene match: 5. Germline V lookup: CDR1 ENHRY, CDR2 SYGVKD. This CDR3 has 16 amino acids. The CDR3, as DNA: TGTGCCATCAGTGAGTCGACCGACAGGGTCTACAATGAGCAGTTCTTC. Translating it yields CAISESTDRVYNEQFF.